This T cell receptor (beta chain) was obtained from a study of shared clonotypes between healthy human individuals. The CDR3 totals 14 residues. Germline loops: CDR1 MDHEN, CDR2 SYDVKM. The V end was cut by 6 bases, the J end by 0 bases, with 12 bases between. Study-level points and caveats: Clonotype sharing across four donors was observed for approximately 5% of naive CD4 clonotypes. Sequencing depth was expected to affect clonotype sharing among donors.

This clone has a single count. What it binds is not known. This specimen includes other DNA sequences encoding the same CDR3. Per the original methods: Quality scores were absent from the junction-only immunoSEQ sequences, so filtering differed. Profiled with immunoSEQ multiplex PCR; TCRdb holds only in-frame clones, not every one. That table is the source of V, J and clone size, and D and trimming were worked out from the DNA. The table has 2 million to 2.5 million clones, 93% seen once. This TCR derives from a man between 18 and 35 years old in good health. Some clones in this sample may be carry-over from other donors' samples. The sample was naive CD4+ T cells from PBMCs. Described subset: CD45RA+ positively selected. The chain carries TRBV28 and TRBJ2-7, with a weak D call TRBD2 (6 bases). For the CDR3, the DNA is TGTGCCAGCAGGGGCCAGGGAGGCTCCTACGAGCAGTACTTC. Translating it yields CASRGQGGSYEQYF.